These 31 T cell receptor beta chains originate from one sample sequenced in a study of cytomegalovirus exposure and HLA in healthy donors (dated by TCRdb to the late 2010s). The receptor library was made with the immunoSEQ multiplex PCR assay. A mixture of 60 forward primers for TCR Vbeta segments and 13 reverse primers for TCR Jbeta segments was used in the multiplex PCR. TCRdb mirrors the immuneACCESS table, restricted to in-frame sequences. Some clones are absent from its copies; in checked studies, under half trace to an unresolved V gene, and the reason for the others is unknown. For this sample the table gives roughly 120,000 clones, of which roughly 76% were detected only once. About 16% of the sample is in the top ten clones. The source material was PBMCs. The receptors shown here come from a man aged 50 to 59 in good health and CMV-seropositive.

This clone was seen just once. The chain is built from TRBV6-5 and TRBJ2-7, with D tentatively TRBD2 (7 bases). CDR1 is MNHEY and CDR2 is SVGAGI in the germline V gene. Trimming took 5 bases from V and 3 from J, leaving 17 bases between them. CDR3 size: 15 residues. In nucleotides, the CDR3 is TGTGCCAGCAGTCAAAGCCAAAGGGGGGGCTACGAGCAGTACTTC. This sequence encodes CASSQSQRGGYEQYF.

The CDR3 loop reads CASSARWADTQYF. The CDR3 nucleotides read TGTGCCAGCAGCGCCCGATGGGCCGATACGCAGTATTTT. The genes are TRBV7-2 and TRBJ2-3; no reliable D call. The CDR3 sequence is 13 residues long. From germline, CDR1 is SGHTA and CDR2 FQGNSA. V gave up 5 bases and J gave up 6 bases, with 12 bases separating them.

About this clone: At one boundary the junction diverges from the germline segment, which might be a read error. This sample includes further DNA sequences coding for the same CDR3. The gene calls are TRBV6-6 and TRBJ2-1, with 9 bases identical to TRBD2. There are 15 residues in the CDR3. Germline loops: CDR1 MNHNY, CDR2 SVGAGI (reference sequence). CDR3 DNA sequence: TGCGCCAGCAGTTACGGGCGGGAGGGCTACAATGAGCAGTTCTTC. This translates into CASSYGREGYNEQFF.

The chain carries TRBV5-5 and TRBJ2-5; 8 bases are shared with TRBD1. The CDR3 totals 13 residues. In germline, CDR1 is SGHKS, CDR2 YYEKEE (reference sequence). V shed 2 bases, J shed 4 bases, and the junction held 1 base outside the gene matches. CDR3 in DNA: TGTGCCAGCAGCTTCCAGGGGGCAGAGACCCAGTACTTC. It encodes CASSFQGAETQYF.

CDR3 residues: CASRNQPPRGVEGGYTF. The CDR3 DNA is TGTGCCAGCAGGAACCAACCACCCAGGGGTGTTGAGGGGGGCTACACCTTC. The chain carries TRBV27 and TRBJ1-2; TRBD1 might be the D (6 bases). Germline CDR1 reads MNHEY; CDR2 reads SMNVEV (reference sequence). This CDR3 region has 17 residues. The V end lost 6 bases, the J end lost 8 bases, and 28 bases lay between the germline ends.

The DNA of the CDR3 is TGCAGCGTTGGGGGACTAGCGGGATACTACAATGAGCAGTTCTTC. Protein product: CSVGGLAGYYNEQFF. The V and J genes are TRBV29-1 and TRBJ2-1, with 13 bases fitting TRBD2. Trimming cost V 4 bases and J 3 bases; bases outside gene matches: 3. The CDR3 sequence is 15 residues long. CDR1 and CDR2 from the germline V gene are SQVTM and ANQGSEA.

The chain is built from TRBV29-1 and TRBJ1-1, with 9 bases identical to TRBD1. Trimming cost V 1 base and J 10 bases; bases outside gene matches: 4. CDR1 is SQVTM, CDR2 ANQGSEA, per germline. This CDR3 is 12 amino acids long. The CDR3 DNA reads as TGCAGCGTTGAAGTGACAGGGGGGAGAGCTTTCTTT. Amino acid sequence: CSVEVTGGRAFF.

V usage is TRBV19 and J usage is TRBJ1-5; tentatively, D is TRBD1 (5 bases). Between the trimmed V and J ends, which lost 6 bases and 6 bases, there was a span of 12 bases. The CDR3 sequence is 13 residues long. Germline CDR1 reads LNHDA; CDR2 reads SQIVND (reference sequence). CDR3 sequence reads: CASSPGIGQPQHF. CDR3 bases: TGTGCCAGTAGCCCAGGGATCGGTCAGCCCCAGCATTTT.

The chain is built from TRBV7-2 and TRBJ2-7; 11 bases fit TRBD2. CDR1 is SGHTA and CDR2 is FQGNSA in the germline V gene. V dropped 2 bases and J dropped 5; count of bases not matched to a gene: 5. The CDR3 has 15 residues. The CDR3: CASSLLAGGVNEQYF. CDR3 DNA: TGTGCCAGCAGCTTACTAGCGGGAGGTGTGAACGAGCAGTACTTC.

This rearrangement joins TRBV27 to TRBJ2-3; 7 positions agree with TRBD2. V shed 6 bases, J shed 3 bases, and the junction held 12 bases outside the gene matches. Germline V lookup: CDR1 MNHEY, CDR2 SMNVEV (reference sequence). The CDR3 is 16 amino acids. The chain's CDR3 is CASSFSTGGGTDTQYF. The CDR3 region has the DNA TGTGCCAGCAGCTTCTCTACGGGAGGTGGGACAGATACGCAGTATTTT.

J is TRBJ2-7 and V is TRBV19; 8 bases are shared with TRBD1. The CDR3 runs to 15 residues. Trimming at V came to 5 bases and at J to 4 bases, leaving 10 bases not matched to a gene. Germline assignment: CDR1 LNHDA and CDR2 SQIVND (reference sequence). CDR3 region: CASSPPRDRRYEQYF. CDR3 DNA sequence: TGTGCCAGTAGTCCCCCCCGGGACAGGCGATACGAGCAGTACTTC. The complete variable domain, with remaining parts taken from reference TRBV19 and TRBJ2-7, reads DGGITQSPKYLFRKEGQNVTLSCEQNLNHDAMYWYRQDPGQGLRLIYYSQIVNDFQKGDIAEGYSVSREKKESFPLTVTSAQKNPTAFYLCASSPPRDRRYEQYFGPGTRLTVT.

The chain links TRBV5-1 to TRBJ2-7; 12 bases are a match to TRBD1. V lost 3 bases, J lost 5 bases, and 3 bases stayed unmatched. This CDR3 contains 14 residues. Germline V gene data show CDR1 as SGHRS and CDR2 as YFSETQ. CDR3 residues: CASSWDRGQDEQYF. CDR3 nucleotide sequence: TGCGCCAGCAGCTGGGACAGGGGGCAAGACGAGCAGTACTTC.

DNA of the CDR3: TGTGCCACCAGCAAGGGGACAAGGAACGAAAAACTGTTTTTT. The encoded protein is CATSKGTRNEKLFF. J is TRBJ1-4 and V is TRBV15, with D tentatively TRBD1 (6 bases). Germline lookup yields CDR1 LNHNV and CDR2 YYDKDF (reference sequence). This CDR3 is 14 amino acids long. V lost 4 bases, J lost 8 bases, and 14 bases lay in between.

The rearrangement links TRBV5-1 to TRBJ2-3; 10 nucleotides agree with TRBD1. The CDR3 loop spans 16 amino acids. V dropped 0 bases and J dropped 1; count of bases not matched to a gene: 2. The germline V gene encodes CDR1 SGHRS and CDR2 YFSETQ. CDR3 loop: CASSLAGTGGTDTQYF. The CDR3 region has the DNA TGCGCCAGCAGCTTGGCCGGGACAGGGGGCACAGATACGCAGTATTTT.

V is TRBV19 and J is TRBJ2-1; a weak D match, TRBD1 (7 bases). The CDR3 length is 15 residues. The germline CDR1 and CDR2 sequences are LNHDA and SQIVND (reference sequence). Deletions cut 6 bases from V and 8 bases from J, with 20 bases between. The CDR3 is CASRSSVRGVYEQFF. CDR3 bases: TGTGCCAGTAGGTCCTCGGTCAGGGGGGTCTATGAGCAGTTCTTC.

This rearrangement joins TRBV15 to TRBJ2-3; 14 nucleotides line up with TRBD2. Germline assignment: CDR1 LNHNV and CDR2 YYDKDF (reference sequence). The trim removed 3 bases at V and 15 bases at J, leaving 2 bases unmatched. CDR3 length: 12 residues. The CDR3: CATSRGTSGSYF. The CDR3 bases are TGTGCCACCAGCAGGGGGACTAGCGGGAGTTATTTT.

For the CDR3, the DNA is TGTGCCAGTAAGGGGGGGGCCAAGAATCAGCCCCAGCATTTT. Encoded protein: CASKGGAKNQPQHF. The chain recombines TRBV19 with TRBJ1-5; D is possibly TRBD1 (6 bases). The CDR3 totals 14 residues. The V gene lost 7 bases and the J gene lost 4 bases, with 14 bases spanning the gap. The germline V gene encodes CDR1 LNHDA and CDR2 SQIVND (reference sequence).

The chain is built from TRBV7-6 and TRBJ2-1; 9 bases agree with TRBD2. Germline V CDR1 and CDR2: SGHVS, FNYEAQ. V trimming: 4 bases; J trimming: 9 bases; junction bases outside the gene matches: 7. The CDR3 consists of 14 residues. The CDR3 DNA sequence: TGTGCCAGCAGCTCCGTAGCGGGGGATGGTGAGCAGTTCTTC. Encoded protein: CASSSVAGDGEQFF.

This chain uses TRBV4-1 with TRBJ1-1; possibly TRBD1 for D (5 bases). CDR1 and CDR2 (germline): MGHRA, YSYEKL. V dropped 4 bases and J dropped 0 bases, with 15 bases sitting between them. The CDR3 loop spans 16 amino acids. The chain's CDR3 is CASSRAGSTLNTEAFF. DNA of the CDR3: TGCGCCAGCAGCCGGGCAGGGTCAACACTGAACACTGAAGCTTTCTTT.

This clone was observed a handful of times. This sequence joins TRBV18 and TRBJ2-1; 7 bases match TRBD2. The CDR3 contains 13 residues. V shed 3 bases and J 10 bases; nucleotides not matched to a gene: 6. The germline gives CDR1 KGHSH, CDR2 LQKENI. The CDR3 protein is CASSPTQGGEQFF. As DNA, the CDR3 is TGTGCCAGCTCACCCACTCAGGGAGGGGAGCAGTTCTTC.

The chain links TRBV15 to TRBJ2-3, with 8 bases fitting TRBD2. Trimming at V came to 1 base and at J to 4 bases, leaving 4 bases not matched to a gene. In germline, CDR1 is LNHNV, CDR2 YYDKDF (reference sequence). This CDR3 is built from 15 residues. The CDR3 is CATSRGGRFPDTQYF. CDR3 sequence (DNA): TGTGCCACCAGCAGAGGCGGGAGGTTCCCAGATACGCAGTATTTT. Variable domain in full (rest from reference TRBV15 and TRBJ2-3): DAMVIQNPRYQVTQFGKPVTLSCSQTLNHNVMYWYQQKSSQAPKLLFHYYDKDFNNEADTPDNFQSRRPNTSFCFLDIRSPGLGDTAMYLCATSRGGRFPDTQYFGPGTRLTVL.

The chain is built from TRBV7-2 and TRBJ1-2; 9 positions match TRBD1. The J segment lost 7 bases and the V segment lost 1 base, leaving 1 base of the junction unmatched. CDR1 is SGHTA and CDR2 is FQGNSA in the germline V gene. This CDR3 spans 13 amino acids. The CDR3 reads CASSLGQGGGYTF. In DNA, the CDR3 is TGTGCCAGCAGCTTAGGACAGGGGGGTGGCTACACCTTC. The full variable domain, with the rest looked up from reference TRBV7-2 and TRBJ1-2, is GAGVSQSPSNKVTEKGKDVELRCDPISGHTALYWYRQSLGQGLEFLIYFQGNSAPDKSGLPSDRFSAERTGGSVSTLTIQRTQQEDSAVYLCASSLGQGGGYTFGSGTRLTVV.

The chain has TRBV5-1 and TRBJ2-2, with 8 bases identical to TRBD2. The CDR3 has 14 amino acids. V lost 4 bases to trimming and J lost 4 bases; unmatched junction nucleotides: 3. CDR1 SGHRS and CDR2 YFSETQ come from the germline V gene. CDR3 bases: TGCGCCAGCAGCCGGGAGGGGGGCACCGGGGAGCTGTTTTTT. Amino acid sequence: CASSREGGTGELFF.

This clone was observed a handful of times. This chain links TRBV10-1 with TRBJ2-1, with D maybe TRBD1 (6 bases). The V and J ends lost 5 bases and 2 bases respectively, with 10 bases between them. This CDR3 has 14 residues. Germline lookup yields CDR1 WNHNN and CDR2 SYGVQD (reference sequence). The CDR3 here is CASSSWDTYNEQFF. CDR3 sequence (DNA): TGCGCCAGCAGTAGCTGGGACACCTACAATGAGCAGTTCTTC.

The chain is built from TRBV10-1 and TRBJ2-7; the D gene is possibly TRBD1 (6 bases). V dropped 6 bases and J dropped 3 bases, with 12 bases sitting between them. The V gene's germline CDR1 is WNHNN and CDR2 SYGVQD (reference sequence). CDR3 size: 13 residues. Here the CDR3 reads CASRQDSNYEQYF. CDR3 nucleotides: TGCGCCAGCAGACAGGACAGCAACTACGAGCAGTACTTC.

The CDR3 DNA sequence: TGTGCCAGCAGCTCCGGGACAGAGAACACAGATACGCAGTATTTT. Protein product: CASSSGTENTDTQYF. The chain has TRBV6-5 and TRBJ2-3; TRBD1 aligns across 7 bases. The CDR3 extends over 15 amino acids. Germline V lookup: CDR1 MNHEY, CDR2 SVGAGI. V lost 6 bases to trimming and J lost 2 bases; unmatched junction nucleotides: 8.

Regarding this clone: Since no conserved phenylalanine or tryptophan closes the CDR3, a read error is the likely cause. This chain joins TRBV11-3 and TRBJ2-7; 7 bases map to TRBD2. The CDR3 extends over 14 amino acids. The trim removed 5 bases at V and 6 bases at J, leaving 10 bases unmatched. In germline, CDR1 is SGHNT, CDR2 YENEEA. CDR3 loop: CASSVTSEAGEQYL. The DNA for the CDR3 is TGTGCCAGCAGCGTTACTAGCGAGGCCGGCGAGCAGTACCTC.

This clone was detected once. The chain is built from TRBV4-1 and TRBJ1-2; 8 bases match TRBD1. The CDR3 has 15 residues. V was clipped by 3 bases and J by 5 bases; unmatched bases: 8. The germline V gene encodes CDR1 MGHRA and CDR2 YSYEKL. CDR3 region: CASSHAGQGKYGYTF. DNA for the CDR3: TGCGCCAGCAGCCATGCCGGACAGGGAAAGTATGGCTACACCTTC.

The V gene is TRBV29-1, the J gene TRBJ2-2, with D possibly TRBD2 on 6 matching bases. Trimming cost V 4 bases and J 3 bases, with 12 bases left between them. CDR3 length: 14 amino acids. Germline CDR1 reads SQVTM; CDR2 reads ANQGSEA. CDR3 sequence: CSVGTGVDTGELFF. The CDR3 nucleotides are TGCAGCGTTGGAACGGGAGTCGACACCGGGGAGCTGTTTTTT.

The DNA of the CDR3 is TGTGCCAGCAGCGGACTAGCCTCCGAGCAGTACTTC. It translates to CASSGLASEQYF. The chain is built from TRBV14 and TRBJ2-7; 8 positions match TRBD2. V lost 5 bases to trimming and J lost 6 bases; unmatched junction nucleotides: 3. CDR1 and CDR2 from the germline V gene are SGHDN and FVKESK. The CDR3 is 12 amino acids. The variable domain in full, with the rest retrieved from reference TRBV14 and TRBJ2-7, is EAGVTQFPSHSVIEKGQTVTLRCDPISGHDNLYWYRRVMGKEIKFLLHFVKESKQDESGMPNNRFLAERTGGTYSTLKVQPAELEDSGVYFCASSGLASEQYFGPGTRLTVT.

The chain has TRBV5-4 and TRBJ2-2; TRBD2 agrees at 7 bases. The length of the CDR3 is 14 residues. Germline CDR1 and CDR2: SGHNT and YYREEE (reference sequence). V gave up 5 bases and J gave up 3 bases; unmatched junction bases: 4. CDR3 bases: TGTGCCAGCAGAGAGCGGGGCGACACCGGGGAGCTGTTTTTT. This gives the protein CASRERGDTGELFF. Looking up the rest from reference TRBV5-4 and TRBJ2-2 gives the full variable domain: ETGVTQSPTHLIKTRGQQVTLRCSSQSGHNTVSWYQQALGQGPQFIFQYYREEENGRGNFPPRFSGLQFPNYSSELNVNALELDDSALYLCASRERGDTGELFFGEGSRLTVL.